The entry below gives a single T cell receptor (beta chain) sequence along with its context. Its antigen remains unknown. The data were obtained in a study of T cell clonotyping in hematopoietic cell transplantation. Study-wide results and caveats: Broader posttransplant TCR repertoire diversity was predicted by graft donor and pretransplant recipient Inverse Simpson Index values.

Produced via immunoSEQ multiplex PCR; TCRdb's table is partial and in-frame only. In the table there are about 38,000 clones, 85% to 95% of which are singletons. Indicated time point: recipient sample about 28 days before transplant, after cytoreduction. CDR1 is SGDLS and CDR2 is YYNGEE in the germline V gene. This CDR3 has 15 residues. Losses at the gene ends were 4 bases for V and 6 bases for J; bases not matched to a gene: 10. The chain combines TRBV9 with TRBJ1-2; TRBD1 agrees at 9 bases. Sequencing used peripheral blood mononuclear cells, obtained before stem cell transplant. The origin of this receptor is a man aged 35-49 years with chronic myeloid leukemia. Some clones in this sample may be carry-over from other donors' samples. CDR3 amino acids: CASSPRRTGANGYTF. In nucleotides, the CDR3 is TGTGCCAGCAGCCCCCGTAGGACAGGGGCAAATGGCTACACCTTC. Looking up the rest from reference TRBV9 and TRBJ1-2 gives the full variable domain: DSGVTQTPKHLITATGQRVTLRCSPRSGDLSVYWYQQSLDQGLQFLIQYYNGEERAKGNILERFSAQQFPDLHSELNLSSLELGDSALYFCASSPRRTGANGYTFGSGTRLTVV.